This TCR beta chain stems from a study of T cell responses to AZD1222 COVID-19 vaccine (dated by TCRdb to the early 2020s). Some background on the complete study: AZD1222 recipients with second doses at about 4 weeks or about 12 weeks were pooled, because spike-specific TCR depth and breadth did not differ between schedules. Enrollment into the trials was organized by age into subgroups of 18-55, 56-69 and 70-plus years, and those subgroups contained around 150, 28 and 57 TCR-sequenced participants, respectively. TCR sequencing was performed for fewer than 250 trial participants, of whom about 200 were given two doses of AZD1222 and some 25 were given two doses of MenACWY control vaccine.

Broader findings and caveats from the paper: The whole spike protein was spanned by vaccine-associated CD4 TCRs, and dominant responses were seen in regions 160-218 and 743-854. Spike-specific TCR breadth and depth rose significantly after two AZD1222 doses compared with day 0 and with MenACWY recipients. Only five or six AZD1222 recipients were SARS-CoV-2 seropositive at baseline, limiting conclusions about previously exposed vaccinees. Reportedly, close to half of the unique spike-specific TCRs recognized epitopes lying outside the regions that are mutated in the B.1.351 and B.1.1.7 variants. In the small 56-69-year group, the increase in depth fell short of significance, most likely because of low power. Participants were mostly white British, with more females than males. The authors suggested clonal diversity may have been underestimated. Because no day 14 peak-response samples were available, repertoires were characterized only after the peak T cell response.

Trimming at the junction amounts to 3 bases on V and 5 bases on J, and the germline ends lie 5 bases apart. The CDR3 runs 12 amino acids, cysteine and phenylalanine included. Only the CDR3 DNA is retained, 36 bases long and in frame from the first base. CDR1 and CDR2, looked up from the germline V gene (reference sequence), are SEHNR and FQNEAQ. In light of the paper, this sample's time point label describes: baseline before first vaccination. The vaccinee samples were drawn from two UK trials, COV001 and COV002, one of which was a single-blind randomized controlled phase 2/3 trial testing AZD1222 (ChAdOx1 nCoV-19) in healthy adults. For TCRbeta chain sequencing, PBMC samples from trial participants were taken at day 0 and at day 28 after the second dose. A few counts support this clone. Its antigen remains unidentified. No much larger clone exists at a distance of one base, and base qualities are not known.

The CDR3 regions of human TCRbeta chains were analyzed by immunosequencing. Under the source paper's analysis protocol: TCRs in the repertoires were compared against a reference library of SARS-CoV-2-specific TCRs that had been generated with the MIRA antigen-specificity platform. Breadth meant the fraction of unique TCRs that were SARS-CoV-2-associated, whereas depth meant the fraction of total T cells that were SARS-CoV-2-associated. Using the MIRA data, each spike-specific TCR was mapped to the spike region that the TCR reacts to and placed in a CD4 or CD8 class. Log10-transformed breadth and depth values were compared by one-way ANOVA with Sidak's multiple comparisons tests. TCRdb took over this immuneACCESS table, retaining in-frame rearrangements with V and J assigned. Such tables are incomplete; in checked studies, under half of the missing clones stem from an unresolved V gene, and the remainder is unexplained. That table is the source of V, J and clone size, and D and trimming were worked out from the DNA. The sample table records under 100,000 clones; 88% of these occur just once. The ten largest clones capture about 2.8% of the sample.

The rearranged segments are TRBV7-9 and TRBJ2-4; no D gene call is confident. The sequencing used peripheral blood, collected on day 0 of AZD1222 vaccination. The clonotype was recovered from an adult in good health. The DNA sequence is given as TGTGCCAGCAGCTTGGTGGAAAACATTCAGTACTTC. Translation gives CASSLVENIQYF.